These T cell receptor beta chains were read from a single sample in a study of immune evolution from preneoplasia to lung adenocarcinoma. Assay: immunoSEQ multiplex PCR; the TCRdb copy retains only in-frame clones and omits some. The sample includes around 10,000 clones, 90% of them seen just once. The sample consisted of FFPE invasive lung adenocarcinoma tissue. These receptors were collected from a person aged 65-85 years with invasive lung adenocarcinoma. CDR3s include the opening cysteine and the closing phenylalanine or tryptophan. D genes are given only for firm matches. Clone size, where shown, is once, few, many, or a class for clones that have expanded.

CDR3 protein: CASSPQATYSNLANTGELFF
CDR3 DNA: TGCGCCAGCAGCCCGCAAGCTACTTATAGTAACTTGGCGAACACCGGGGAGCTGTTTTTT
J gene: TRBJ2-2
V gene: TRBV5-1
D gene: NA
clone size: NA

CDR3 protein: CAISDFTGELFF
CDR3 DNA: TGTGCCATCAGTGACTTCACCGGGGAGCTGTTTTTT
J gene: TRBJ2-2
V gene: TRBV10-3
D gene: NA
clone size: NA

CDR3 protein: CAWSYRGKASGNTIYF
CDR3 DNA: TGTGCCTGGAGTTACAGGGGGAAAGCCTCTGGAAACACCATATATTTT
J gene: TRBJ1-3
V gene: TRBV30
D gene: TRBD1
clone size: NA

CDR3 protein: CSVGRLAGRETQYF
CDR3 DNA: TGCAGCGTCGGCAGACTAGCGGGCCGGGAGACCCAGTACTTC
J gene: TRBJ2-5
V gene: TRBV29-1
D gene: TRBD2
clone size: NA

CDR3 protein: CASSHYNEQFF
CDR3 DNA: TGTGCCAGCAGTCACTACAATGAGCAGTTCTTC
J gene: TRBJ2-1
V gene: TRBV28
D gene: NA
clone size: NA

CDR3 protein: CSVENPQGVYNEQFF
CDR3 DNA: TGCAGCGTTGAGAATCCTCAGGGCGTTTACAATGAGCAGTTCTTC
J gene: TRBJ2-1
V gene: TRBV29-1
D gene: NA
clone size: NA

CDR3 protein: CASSQESTSAILEQFF
CDR3 DNA: TGTGCCAGCAGCCAAGAGTCGACTAGCGCGATCCTTGAGCAGTTCTTC
J gene: TRBJ2-1
V gene: TRBV4-2
D gene: TRBD2
clone size: NA

CDR3 protein: CASSESPGPGGELFF
CDR3 DNA: TGCGCCAGCAGCGAGTCGCCGGGACCTGGCGGGGAGCTGTTTTTT
J gene: TRBJ2-2
V gene: TRBV10-1
D gene: NA
clone size: NA

CDR3 protein: CASSGGEGLNEQYF
CDR3 DNA: TGTGCCAGCAGCGGTGGGGAGGGCCTCAACGAGCAGTACTTC
J gene: TRBJ2-7
V gene: TRBV9
D gene: TRBD2
clone size: NA

CDR3 protein: CSVARGDTQGGELFF
CDR3 DNA: TGCAGCGTTGCCCGAGGGGATACACAGGGCGGGGAGCTGTTTTTT
J gene: TRBJ2-2
V gene: TRBV29-1
D gene: NA
clone size: NA

CDR3 protein: CASSAGRNEQYF
CDR3 DNA: TGTGCCAGCAGTGCCGGGAGAAACGAGCAGTACTTC
J gene: TRBJ2-7
V gene: TRBV2
D gene: NA
clone size: NA

CDR3 protein: CASSHGSSSYNEQFF
CDR3 DNA: TGCGCCAGCAGCCATGGCAGTAGCTCCTACAATGAGCAGTTCTTC
J gene: TRBJ2-1
V gene: TRBV4-1
D gene: NA
clone size: once

CDR3 protein: CASSLNGGYTF
CDR3 DNA: TGTGCCAGCAGCTTAAACGGTGGCTACACCTTC
J gene: TRBJ1-2
V gene: TRBV7-8
D gene: NA
clone size: NA

CDR3 protein: CASSVGSYEQYF
CDR3 DNA: TGTGCCAGCAGCGTAGGGAGCTACGAGCAGTACTTC
J gene: TRBJ2-7
V gene: TRBV9
D gene: NA
clone size: once

CDR3 protein: CASSVGDRSDQPQHF
CDR3 DNA: TGTGCCAGCAGCGTAGGGGACAGGTCGGATCAGCCCCAGCATTTT
J gene: TRBJ1-5
V gene: TRBV9
D gene: TRBD1
clone size: NA

CDR3 protein: CASSQDPWASLSGYTF
CDR3 DNA: TGCGCCAGCAGCCAAGATCCGTGGGCCTCCTTATCGGGCTACACCTTC
J gene: TRBJ1-2
V gene: TRBV4-1
D gene: NA
clone size: NA

CDR3 protein: CASRGGAETGELFF
CDR3 DNA: TGTGCCAGCAGGGGGGGGGCAGAAACCGGGGAGCTGTTTTTT
J gene: TRBJ2-2
V gene: TRBV4-2
D gene: NA
clone size: NA

CDR3 protein: CASSYGPRNTQYF
CDR3 DNA: TGTGCCAGCAGTTACGGTCCGAGAAATACGCAGTATTTT
J gene: TRBJ2-3
V gene: TRBV6-5
D gene: NA
clone size: NA

CDR3 protein: CASSLGPSGSFF
CDR3 DNA: TGTGCCAGCAGCCTTGGGCCTAGCGGGAGTTTCTTC
J gene: TRBJ2-1
V gene: TRBV5-6
D gene: TRBD2
clone size: NA

CDR3 protein: CASSPGQTNEKLFF
CDR3 DNA: TGCGCCAGCAGCCCGGGACAGACTAATGAAAAACTGTTTTTT
J gene: TRBJ1-4
V gene: TRBV5-1
D gene: TRBD1
clone size: NA

CDR3 protein: CASRSGSSTDTQYF
CDR3 DNA: TGCGCCAGCAGGTCTGGATCTAGCACAGATACGCAGTATTTT
J gene: TRBJ2-3
V gene: TRBV5-1
D gene: NA
clone size: NA

CDR3 protein: CASSPIGGYGYTF
CDR3 DNA: TGTGCCAGCTCACCAATTGGGGGGTATGGCTACACCTTC
J gene: TRBJ1-2
V gene: TRBV18
D gene: NA
clone size: NA

CDR3 protein: CASRQDRINGYTF
CDR3 DNA: TGTGCCAGCAGACAAGACAGGATAAATGGCTACACCTTC
J gene: TRBJ1-2
V gene: TRBV28
D gene: NA
clone size: NA

CDR3 protein: CAISRQGNYNEQFF
CDR3 DNA: TGTGCCATCAGTAGACAGGGTAACTACAATGAGCAGTTCTTC
J gene: TRBJ2-1
V gene: TRBV10-3
D gene: TRBD1
clone size: NA

CDR3 protein: CASSLGQDYWEQYF
CDR3 DNA: TGTGCCAGCAGCTTAGGCCAGGACTACTGGGAGCAGTACTTC
J gene: TRBJ2-7
V gene: TRBV7-3
D gene: NA
clone size: NA

CDR3 protein: CASSLQGFWGYTF
CDR3 DNA: TGTGCCAGCAGCCTACAGGGTTTCTGGGGCTACACCTTC
J gene: TRBJ1-2
V gene: TRBV2
D gene: NA
clone size: NA